What follows is one T cell receptor beta chain and its context. This specimen comes from a study of T cell changes during pregnancy in multiple sclerosis. Data came from immunoSEQ multiplex PCR; TCRdb stores just in-frame clones and leaves some out. The profile shows 40,000 to 55,000 clones, 90% of them singletons. Germline V CDR1 and CDR2: MGHRA, YSYEKL. Unmatched junction bases numbered 13, after V lost 1 base and J lost 8 bases. This CDR3 comprises 16 residues. The source was CD4+ T cells from peripheral blood mononuclear cells, collected before pregnancy. This receptor was taken from a female donor with multiple sclerosis, enrolled in a pregnancy study. V gene TRBV4-1 combines with J gene TRBJ1-2, with 7 bases identical to TRBD1. Here the CDR3 DNA reads TGCGCCAGCAGCCAAGGCTACCGGGACAGATATGGGGGCTACACCTTC. It specifies CASSQGYRDRYGGYTF.